One and the same sample provided the 29 T cell receptor beta chains below, sequenced in a study of control samples from healthy donors and cancer patients. Assay used: immunoSEQ multiplex PCR; TCRdb lists only in-frame clones, some missing. The data show around 200,000 clones, 85% to 95% seen once. Sequencing used blood. These receptors were taken from a man between 18 and 35 years old in good health.

The J gene is TRBJ2-3, the V gene TRBV9; 10 nucleotides agree with TRBD2. V trimming: 4 bases; J trimming: 2 bases; junction bases outside the gene matches: 4. Germline CDR1 reads SGDLS; CDR2 reads YYNGEE. The CDR3 contains 15 residues. This CDR3 reads CASSQGLADTDTQYF. In DNA, the CDR3 is TGTGCCAGCAGCCAAGGACTAGCGGACACAGATACGCAGTATTTT.

The chain uses TRBV2 and TRBJ2-7; D not certain. V lost 1 base, J lost 3 bases, and 10 bases lay in between. Germline V gene lookup returns CDR1 SNHLY and CDR2 FYNNEI. This CDR3 contains 14 residues. CDR3 residues: CASSEDGSDYEQYF. DNA of the CDR3: TGTGCCAGCAGTGAAGATGGATCAGACTACGAGCAGTACTTC. The full variable domain, with the rest looked up from reference TRBV2 and TRBJ2-7, is EPEVTQTPSHQVTQMGQEVILRCVPISNHLYFYWYRQILGQKVEFLVSFYNNEISEKSEIFDDQFSVERPDGSNFTLKIRSTKLEDSAMYFCASSEDGSDYEQYFGPGTRLTVT.

This clone occurred once. The chain is built from TRBV30 and TRBJ1-1, with TRBD1 matching 8 bases. The J segment lost 0 bases and the V segment lost 5 bases, leaving 14 bases of the junction unmatched. From germline, CDR1 is GTSNPN and CDR2 SVGIG (reference sequence). CDR3 size: 17 residues. This CDR3 reads CAWFPPTGVRMNTEAFF. DNA of the CDR3: TGTGCCTGGTTTCCTCCGACAGGGGTTCGGATGAACACTGAAGCTTTCTTT.

The V gene is TRBV5-6, the J gene TRBJ1-3; D not certain. This CDR3 spans 12 amino acids. The germline V gene has CDR1 SGHDT and CDR2 YYEEEE. Trimming removed 5 bases at V and 4 bases at J, with 7 bases between. The CDR3 nucleotides read TGTGCCAGCAGTTGGGCGGGAAACACCATATATTTT. This sequence encodes CASSWAGNTIYF. Looking up the rest from reference TRBV5-6 and TRBJ1-3 gives the full variable domain: DAGVTQSPTHLIKTRGQQVTLRCSPKSGHDTVSWYQQALGQGPQFIFQYYEEEERQRGNFPDRFSGHQFPNYSSELNVNALLLGDSALYLCASSWAGNTIYFGEGSWLTVV.

The chain couples TRBV19 to TRBJ2-1; no clear D gene. V was shortened by 0 bases and J by 0 bases, with 9 bases between the two germline ends. Germline CDR1 is LNHDA and CDR2 is SQIVND (reference sequence). The CDR3 consists of 16 residues. The CDR3 spells CASSIEEYSSYNEQFF. CDR3 DNA sequence: TGTGCCAGTAGTATAGAGGAGTATTCCTCCTACAATGAGCAGTTCTTC.

This chain links TRBV18 with TRBJ2-1, with a possible D match to TRBD1 (6 bases). Trimming cost V 0 bases and J 5 bases, with 11 bases left between them. Germline V gene lookup returns CDR1 KGHSH and CDR2 LQKENI. The CDR3 covers 15 residues. The CDR3 spells CASSPPGRGNNEQFF. The CDR3 DNA reads as TGTGCCAGCTCACCACCGGGCAGGGGAAACAATGAGCAGTTCTTC.

The chain employs TRBV19 and TRBJ2-7; 10 bases fit TRBD1. Germline CDR1 is LNHDA and CDR2 is SQIVND (reference sequence). Unmatched junction bases numbered 5, after V lost 3 bases and J lost 3 bases. CDR3 size: 15 residues. The CDR3 DNA is TGTGCCAGTAGTATCCGGGACAGGGGATACTACGAGCAGTACTTC. It is translated as CASSIRDRGYYEQYF.

A single count supports this clone. The chain uses TRBV5-1 and TRBJ2-5, with 9 bases lining up with TRBD1. CDR3 length: 14 residues. Germline V gives CDR1 SGHRS, CDR2 YFSETQ. Trimming took 4 bases from V and 4 from J; bases not matched to a gene: 5. The CDR3 bases are TGCGCCAGCAGCCCACAGGGGGCCGGAGAGACCCAGTACTTC. Its translation: CASSPQGAGETQYF.

The chain carries TRBV30 and TRBJ2-5, with TRBD2 identical over 12 bases. This CDR3 contains 18 residues. In germline, CDR1 is GTSNPN, CDR2 SVGIG (reference sequence). Trimming removed 4 bases from V and 4 bases from J; junction bases left unmatched: 16. The CDR3 sequence is CAWTTRELAGGLLETQYF. The CDR3 DNA sequence: TGTGCCTGGACTACCAGGGAGCTAGCGGGGGGGCTTTTAGAGACCCAGTACTTC.

The chain employs TRBV4-1 and TRBJ2-2; 8 bases are shared with TRBD1. Germline CDR1 and CDR2: MGHRA and YSYEKL. The junction had 3 bases not matched to a gene; V was cut back by 2 bases and J by 4 bases. The CDR3 has 15 amino acids. The CDR3 sequence is CASSQRQGSTGELFF. In DNA, the CDR3 is TGCGCCAGCAGCCAAAGACAGGGGAGCACCGGGGAGCTGTTTTTT.

The chain uses TRBV5-1 and TRBJ2-1; D is uncertain. V was pared by 8 bases and J by 4 bases, with 13 bases between. CDR1 SGHRS and CDR2 YFSETQ come from the germline V gene. CDR3 length: 13 amino acids. The CDR3 region has the DNA TGCGCCAGTAGACCCGGAGCATACAATGAGCAGTTCTTC. The encoded protein is CASRPGAYNEQFF.

The J gene is TRBJ1-4, the V gene TRBV27; D uncertain. With 2 bases removed from V and 6 bases from J, the gap between germline ends came to 4 bases. The CDR3 spans 12 residues. The germline V gene has CDR1 MNHEY and CDR2 SMNVEV (reference sequence). The CDR3 coding sequence is TGTGCCAGCAGTTTAGGGGATGAAAAACTGTTTTTT. It codes for CASSLGDEKLFF.

This clone has just one count. The chain uses TRBV7-3 and TRBJ2-1; 12 positions agree with TRBD2. This CDR3 has 22 residues. V trimming: 2 bases; J trimming: 7 bases; junction bases outside the gene matches: 24. The V gene's germline CDR1 is SGHTA and CDR2 FQGTGA. CDR3 in amino acids: CASSLQGRDRLAGAARRNEQFF. CDR3 in DNA: TGTGCCAGCAGCTTACAGGGTAGAGACCGACTAGCGGGGGCAGCCAGACGTAATGAGCAGTTCTTC.

Only one count was recorded for this clone. The chain joins TRBV10-2 to TRBJ2-7, with D uncertain. Between the trimmed V and J ends, which lost 1 base and 0 bases, there was a span of 13 bases. The CDR3 runs to 16 residues. Germline V gene lookup returns CDR1 WSHSY and CDR2 SAAADI. The CDR3, as DNA: TGCGCCAGCAGTGAGTATCGCGCTGCTTCCTCCTACGAGCAGTACTTC. This encodes CASSEYRAASSYEQYF.

The genes are TRBV19 and TRBJ2-7; 9 nucleotides match TRBD1. Germline CDR1 and CDR2: LNHDA and SQIVND (reference sequence). V shed 6 bases and J 5 bases; nucleotides not matched to a gene: 11. The CDR3 consists of 15 residues. DNA of the CDR3: TGTGCCAGTAGCAGAGGGGGGACAGGGATAAACGAGCAGTACTTC. Translating it yields CASSRGGTGINEQYF. Combining the CDR3 with reference TRBV19 and TRBJ2-7 gives the whole variable domain DGGITQSPKYLFRKEGQNVTLSCEQNLNHDAMYWYRQDPGQGLRLIYYSQIVNDFQKGDIAEGYSVSREKKESFPLTVTSAQKNPTAFYLCASSRGGTGINEQYFGPGTRLTVT.

The J gene is TRBJ1-6, the V gene TRBV6-1; 7 positions agree with TRBD1. V lost 4 bases to trimming and J lost 6 bases; unmatched junction nucleotides: 9. The CDR3 is made up of 16 amino acids. Germline V gene lookup returns CDR1 MNHNS and CDR2 SASEGT. DNA of the CDR3: TGTGCCAGCAGTGGACTACAGGGGTTTTCTAATTCACCCCTCCACTTT. Translation gives CASSGLQGFSNSPLHF.

This chain connects TRBV4-1 to TRBJ1-4; D gene ambiguous. Germline CDR1 reads MGHRA; CDR2 reads YSYEKL. V was pared by 4 bases and J by 8 bases, with 5 bases between. This CDR3 is built from 11 residues. CDR3 in amino acids: CASSLTEKLFF. The CDR3 coding sequence is TGCGCCAGCAGCCTGACAGAAAAACTGTTTTTT.

This clone was picked up one time. The gene calls are TRBV5-1 and TRBJ2-1, with TRBD2 matching 11 bases. V shed 2 bases, J shed 7 bases, and the junction held 5 bases outside the gene matches. The CDR3 totals 15 residues. Germline CDR1 is SGHRS and CDR2 is YFSETQ. In DNA, the CDR3 is TGCGCCAGCAGCTTAGGCCCTAGCGGGGGGAATGAGCAGTTCTTC. As protein: CASSLGPSGGNEQFF. The full variable domain, its missing parts supplied by reference TRBV5-1 and TRBJ2-1, is KAGVTQTPRYLIKTRGQQVTLSCSPISGHRSVSWYQQTPGQGLQFLFEYFSETQRNKGNFPGRFSGRQFSNSRSEMNVSTLELGDSALYLCASSLGPSGGNEQFFGPGTRLTVL.

This chain connects TRBV30 to TRBJ1-5, with 7 bases fitting TRBD1. CDR1 is GTSNPN and CDR2 is SVGIG in the germline V gene (reference sequence). There are 13 residues in the CDR3. Trimming took 1 base from V and 7 from J; bases not matched to a gene: 4. The CDR3 loop reads CAWSGQGQQPQHF. The CDR3 nucleotides read TGTGCCTGGAGTGGACAGGGTCAACAGCCCCAGCATTTT. The whole variable domain, remainder taken from reference TRBV30 and TRBJ1-5, is SQTIHQWPATLVQPVGSPLSLECTVEGTSNPNLYWYRQAAGRGLQLLFYSVGIGQISSEVPQNLSASRPQDRQFILSSKKLLLSDSGFYLCAWSGQGQQPQHFGDGTRLSIL.

This rearrangement joins TRBV7-9 to TRBJ1-1; 8 nucleotides line up with TRBD1. V was clipped by 5 bases and J by 4 bases; unmatched bases: 6. The CDR3 consists of 14 residues. Germline V lookup: CDR1 SEHNR, CDR2 FQNEAQ (reference sequence). In nucleotides, the CDR3 is TGTGCCAGCAGCGGAGGACAGGGCGGCACTGAAGCTTTCTTT. It translates to CASSGGQGGTEAFF.

The J gene is TRBJ1-1, the V gene TRBV7-3, with unresolved D. Trimming left V 4 bases short and J 8 bases short, with 11 bases between. The germline CDR1 and CDR2 sequences are SGHTA and FQGTGA. The CDR3 length is 12 residues. The DNA for the CDR3 is TGTGCCAGCAGCTCCCCCACGGGGGAAGCTTTCTTT. Its protein product is CASSSPTGEAFF.

The V call is TRBV7-3, the J call TRBJ2-3, with 7 positions matching TRBD2. The J segment lost 2 bases and the V segment lost 1 base, leaving 6 bases of the junction unmatched. The CDR3 spans 16 residues. CDR1 SGHTA and CDR2 FQGTGA come from the germline V gene. CDR3 loop: CASSLNAGVSTDTQYF. The CDR3 coding sequence is TGTGCCAGCAGCTTAAACGCGGGGGTCTCCACAGATACGCAGTATTTT.

The chain is built from TRBV5-1 and TRBJ1-6; D gene uncertain. V lost 2 bases and J 0 bases, leaving 9 bases between the germline ends. This CDR3 region has 16 residues. Germline lookup yields CDR1 SGHRS and CDR2 YFSETQ. This CDR3 is CASSLGGSSYNSPLHF. The CDR3 DNA is TGCGCCAGCAGCTTAGGAGGAAGCTCCTATAATTCACCCCTCCACTTT.

This chain links TRBV7-9 with TRBJ2-3; D may be TRBD1 (5 bases). The germline V gene encodes CDR1 SEHNR and CDR2 FQNEAQ (reference sequence). V lost 3 bases, J lost 1 base, and 8 bases lay in between. The CDR3 covers 14 residues. The CDR3 sequence: CASSLVGGTDTQYF. The CDR3 DNA is TGTGCCAGCAGCTTGGTAGGGGGCACAGATACGCAGTATTTT.

The CDR3 DNA reads as TGTGCCAGCAGTCCGACAGGGGGCAAAGAGCCCCAGCATTTT. Protein sequence: CASSPTGGKEPQHF. The rearrangement joins TRBV6-5 to TRBJ1-5; the match to TRBD1 covers 10 bases. V was pared by 5 bases and J by 8 bases, with 6 bases of the junction left unmatched. The CDR3 consists of 14 residues. Per germline, CDR1 MNHEY and CDR2 SVGAGI.

This clone is a singleton in its sample. The rearrangement joins TRBV3-1 (or the pseudogene TRBV3-2) to TRBJ1-4; no clear D. The V gene's germline CDR1 is LGHDT and CDR2 YNNKEL (reference sequence). V was cut by 4 bases and J by 4 bases, with 22 bases left in between. This CDR3 comprises 18 residues. CDR3 sequence reads: CASSRNRYLRSLNEKLFF. CDR3 bases: TGTGCCAGCAGCCGAAACCGATACCTACGGTCCCTTAATGAAAAACTGTTTTTT.

The V and J genes are TRBV25-1 and TRBJ2-1; 8 bases match TRBD2. V trimming: 7 bases; J trimming: 5 bases; junction bases outside the gene matches: 7. In germline, CDR1 is MGHDK, CDR2 SYGVNS. This CDR3 is 14 amino acids long. CDR3 in amino acids: CASTRGGSHNEQFF. The CDR3 nucleotides read TGTGCCAGCACCCGGGGGGGCAGTCACAATGAGCAGTTCTTC.

The genes are TRBV12-3 or TRBV12-4 and TRBJ1-6, with no clear D. The ends were cut back, 5 bases at V and 8 bases at J, with 10 bases in the middle. The CDR3 contains 13 residues. The CDR3 sequence: CASSIPGDSPLHF. The CDR3 DNA follows: TGTGCCAGCAGTATCCCCGGCGATTCACCCCTCCACTTT.

This clone was seen a single time. J is TRBJ1-3 and V is TRBV5-1; D gene ambiguous. The length of the CDR3 is 13 residues. Germline CDR1 reads SGHRS; CDR2 reads YFSETQ. V was clipped by 1 base and J by 3 bases, with 5 bases between them. CDR3 nucleotide sequence: TGCGCCAGCAGCTTGAACGGTGGAAACACCATATATTTT. Translating gives CASSLNGGNTIYF. The complete variable domain, with remaining parts taken from reference TRBV5-1 and TRBJ1-3, reads KAGVTQTPRYLIKTRGQQVTLSCSPISGHRSVSWYQQTPGQGLQFLFEYFSETQRNKGNFPGRFSGRQFSNSRSEMNVSTLELGDSALYLCASSLNGGNTIYFGEGSWLTVV.